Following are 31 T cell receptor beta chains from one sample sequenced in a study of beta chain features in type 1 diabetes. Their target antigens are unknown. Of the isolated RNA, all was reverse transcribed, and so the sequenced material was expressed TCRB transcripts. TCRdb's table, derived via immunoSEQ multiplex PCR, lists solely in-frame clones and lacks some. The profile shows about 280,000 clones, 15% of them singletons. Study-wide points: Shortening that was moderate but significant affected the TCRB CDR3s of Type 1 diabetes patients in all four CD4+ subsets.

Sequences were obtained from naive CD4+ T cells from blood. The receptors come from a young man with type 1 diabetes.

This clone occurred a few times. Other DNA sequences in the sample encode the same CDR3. CDR3 amino acids: CASSLDRETQYF. CDR3 in DNA: TGCGCCAGCAGCTTGGATAGAGAGACCCAGTACTTC. The chain recombines TRBV5-1 with TRBJ2-5; D is undetermined. From germline, CDR1 is SGHRS and CDR2 YFSETQ. The CDR3 totals 12 residues. V dropped 0 bases and J dropped 4 bases, with 4 bases sitting between them.

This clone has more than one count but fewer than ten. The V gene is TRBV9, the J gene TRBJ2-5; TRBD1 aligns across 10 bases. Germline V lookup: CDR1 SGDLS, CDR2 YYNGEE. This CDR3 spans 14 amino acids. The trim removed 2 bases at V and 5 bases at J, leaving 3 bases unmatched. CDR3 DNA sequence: TGTGCCAGCAGCGTGACAGGGGGCGGGGAGACCCAGTACTTC. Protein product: CASSVTGGGETQYF.

CDR3 DNA sequence: TGTGCCAGCTCACCAATTTGGGCCTTGCAGGATCTAGCCAAAAACATTCAGTACTTC. Its protein product is CASSPIWALQDLAKNIQYF. The rearrangement links TRBV18 to TRBJ2-4; no definite D call. Germline V gives CDR1 KGHSH, CDR2 LQKENI. Trimming removed 2 bases from V and 0 bases from J, with 20 bases in between. The CDR3 is made up of 19 amino acids.

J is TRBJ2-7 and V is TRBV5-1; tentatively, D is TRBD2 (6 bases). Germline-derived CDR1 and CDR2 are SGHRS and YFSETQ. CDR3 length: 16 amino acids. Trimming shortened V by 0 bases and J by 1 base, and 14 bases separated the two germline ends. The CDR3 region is CASSLDGGSSSYEQYF. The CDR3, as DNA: TGCGCCAGCAGCTTGGACGGGGGTAGCTCTTCCTACGAGCAGTACTTC.

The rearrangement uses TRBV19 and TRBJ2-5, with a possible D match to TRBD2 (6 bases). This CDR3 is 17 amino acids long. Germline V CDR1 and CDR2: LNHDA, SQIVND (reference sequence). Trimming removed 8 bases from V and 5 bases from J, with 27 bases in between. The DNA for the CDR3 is TGTGCCAGTCGTGCCCTAATAACGGGACTGCTTATGGAGACCCAGTACTTC. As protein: CASRALITGLLMETQYF.

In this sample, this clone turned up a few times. CDR3 nucleotide sequence: TGTGCCAGTAGGGGACTGGAGGCCAAAAACATTCAGTACTTC. This gives the protein CASRGLEAKNIQYF. The chain employs TRBV19 and TRBJ2-4; weak D call: TRBD2 (6 bases). Trimming shortened V by 6 bases and J by 1 base, and 10 bases separated the two germline ends. CDR1 and CDR2 from the germline V gene are LNHDA and SQIVND (reference sequence). This CDR3 comprises 14 residues.

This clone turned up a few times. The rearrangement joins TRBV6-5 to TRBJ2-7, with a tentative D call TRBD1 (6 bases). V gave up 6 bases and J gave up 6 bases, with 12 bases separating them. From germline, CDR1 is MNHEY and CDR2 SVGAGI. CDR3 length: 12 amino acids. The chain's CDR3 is CASSLQGGEQYF. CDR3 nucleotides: TGTGCCAGCAGCCTACAAGGGGGCGAGCAGTACTTC.

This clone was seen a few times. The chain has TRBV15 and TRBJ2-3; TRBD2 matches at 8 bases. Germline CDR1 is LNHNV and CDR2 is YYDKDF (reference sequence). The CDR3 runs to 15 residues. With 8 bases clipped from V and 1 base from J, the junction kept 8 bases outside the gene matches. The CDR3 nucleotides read TGTGCCACCTCAAATAGCGGGGAGCGCACAGATACGCAGTATTTT. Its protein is CATSNSGERTDTQYF. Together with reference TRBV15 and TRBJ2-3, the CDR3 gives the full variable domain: DAMVIQNPRYQVTQFGKPVTLSCSQTLNHNVMYWYQQKSSQAPKLLFHYYDKDFNNEADTPDNFQSRRPNTSFCFLDIRSPGLGDTAMYLCATSNSGERTDTQYFGPGTRLTVL.

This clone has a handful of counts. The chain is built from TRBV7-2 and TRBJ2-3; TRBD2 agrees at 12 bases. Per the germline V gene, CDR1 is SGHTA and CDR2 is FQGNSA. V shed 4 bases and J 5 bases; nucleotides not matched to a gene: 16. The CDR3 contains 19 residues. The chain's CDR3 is CASSSPPGASGGAGDTQYF. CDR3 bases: TGTGCCAGCAGCTCCCCCCCAGGAGCTAGCGGGGGGGCGGGAGATACGCAGTATTTT.

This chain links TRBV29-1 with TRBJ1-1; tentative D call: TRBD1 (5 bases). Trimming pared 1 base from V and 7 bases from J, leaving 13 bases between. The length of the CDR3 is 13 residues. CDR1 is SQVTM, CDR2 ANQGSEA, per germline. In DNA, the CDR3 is TGCAGCGTTGAAGCACAGGTCGCACTTGAAGCTTTCTTT. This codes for CSVEAQVALEAFF.

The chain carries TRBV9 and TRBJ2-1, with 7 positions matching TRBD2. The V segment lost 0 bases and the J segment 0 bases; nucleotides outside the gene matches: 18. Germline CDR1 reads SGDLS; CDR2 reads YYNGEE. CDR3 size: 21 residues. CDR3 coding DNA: TGTGCCAGCAGCGTAGCTCCCCCCCCACTACTACTAGCGACCTCCTACAATGAGCAGTTCTTC. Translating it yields CASSVAPPPLLLATSYNEQFF.

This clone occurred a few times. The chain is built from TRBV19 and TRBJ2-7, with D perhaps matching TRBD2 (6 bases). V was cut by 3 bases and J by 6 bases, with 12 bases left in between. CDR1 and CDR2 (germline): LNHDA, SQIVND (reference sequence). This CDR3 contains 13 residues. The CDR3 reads CASSMRRGGEQYF. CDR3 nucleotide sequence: TGTGCCAGTAGTATGCGGAGGGGAGGCGAGCAGTACTTC.

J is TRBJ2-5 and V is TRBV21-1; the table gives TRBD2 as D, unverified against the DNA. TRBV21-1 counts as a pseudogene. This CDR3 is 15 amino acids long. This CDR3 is CASSKAVEYQETQYF. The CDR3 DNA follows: TGTGCCAGCAGCAAAGCGGTGGAGTACCAAGAGACCCAGTACTTC.

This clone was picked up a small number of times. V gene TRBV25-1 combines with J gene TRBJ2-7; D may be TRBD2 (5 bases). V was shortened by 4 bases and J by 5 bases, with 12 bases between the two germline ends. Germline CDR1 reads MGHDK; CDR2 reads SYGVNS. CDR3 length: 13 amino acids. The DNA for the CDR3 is TGTGCCAGCAGTGCCGGGGAAAAGGACGAGCAGTACTTC. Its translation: CASSAGEKDEQYF.

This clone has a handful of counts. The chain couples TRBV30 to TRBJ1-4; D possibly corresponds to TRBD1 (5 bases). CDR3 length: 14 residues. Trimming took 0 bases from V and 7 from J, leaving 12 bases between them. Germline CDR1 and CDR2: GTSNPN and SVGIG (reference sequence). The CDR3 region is CAWSVKLGGEKLFF. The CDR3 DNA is TGTGCCTGGAGTGTAAAGCTGGGGGGTGAAAAACTGTTTTTT.

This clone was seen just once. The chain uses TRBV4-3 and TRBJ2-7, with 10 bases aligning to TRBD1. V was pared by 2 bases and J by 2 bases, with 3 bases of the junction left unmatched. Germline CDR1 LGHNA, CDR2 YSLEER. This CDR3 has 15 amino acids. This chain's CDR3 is CASSQIGQGAYEQYF. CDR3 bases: TGCGCCAGCAGCCAAATTGGACAGGGGGCCTACGAGCAGTACTTC.

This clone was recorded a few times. CDR3 nucleotide sequence: TGCAGCGTTGGGCTCAGACTCGCCCTCCCGGGTGAGCAGTTCTTC. As protein: CSVGLRLALPGEQFF. V and J are TRBV29-1 and TRBJ2-1; D gene uncertain. The CDR3 contains 15 residues. The germline CDR1 and CDR2 sequences are SQVTM and ANQGSEA. V lost 4 bases and J lost 9, with 22 bases in between.

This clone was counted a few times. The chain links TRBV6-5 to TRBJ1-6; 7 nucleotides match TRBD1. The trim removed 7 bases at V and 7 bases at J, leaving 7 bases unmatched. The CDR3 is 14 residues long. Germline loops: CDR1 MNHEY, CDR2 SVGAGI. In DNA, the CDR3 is TGTGCCAGCACCAAAGGACAGGCCAATTCACCCCTCCACTTT. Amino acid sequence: CASTKGQANSPLHF.

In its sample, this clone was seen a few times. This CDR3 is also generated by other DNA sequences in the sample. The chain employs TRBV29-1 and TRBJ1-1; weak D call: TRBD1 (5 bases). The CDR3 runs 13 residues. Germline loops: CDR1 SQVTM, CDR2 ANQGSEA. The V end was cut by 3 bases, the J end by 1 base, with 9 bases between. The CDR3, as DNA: TGCAGCGTTGAGGGCAGGGCGAACACTGAAGCTTTCTTT. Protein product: CSVEGRANTEAFF. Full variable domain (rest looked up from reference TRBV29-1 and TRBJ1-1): SAVISQKPSRDICQRGTSLTIQCQVDSQVTMMFWYRQQPGQSLTLIATANQGSEATYESGFVIDKFPISRPNLTFSTLTVSNMSPEDSSIYLCSVEGRANTEAFFGQGTRLTVV.

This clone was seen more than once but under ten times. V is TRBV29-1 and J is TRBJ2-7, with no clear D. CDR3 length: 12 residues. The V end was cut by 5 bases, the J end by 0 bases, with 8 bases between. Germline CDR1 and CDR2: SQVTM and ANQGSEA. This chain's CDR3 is CSVKQNSYEQYF. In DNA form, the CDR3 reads TGCAGCGTTAAACAGAACTCCTACGAGCAGTACTTC.

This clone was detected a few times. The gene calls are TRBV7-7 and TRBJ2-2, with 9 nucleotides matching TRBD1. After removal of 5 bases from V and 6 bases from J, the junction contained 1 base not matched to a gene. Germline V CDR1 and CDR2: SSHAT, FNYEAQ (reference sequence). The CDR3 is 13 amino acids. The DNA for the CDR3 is TGTGCCAGCAGCAACAGGGGGCCCGGGGAGCTGTTTTTT. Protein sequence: CASSNRGPGELFF.

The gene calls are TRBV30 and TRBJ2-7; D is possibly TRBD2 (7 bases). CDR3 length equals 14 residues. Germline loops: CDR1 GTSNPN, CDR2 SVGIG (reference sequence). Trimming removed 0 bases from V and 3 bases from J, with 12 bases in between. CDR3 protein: CAWSVTGGVYEQYF. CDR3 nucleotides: TGTGCCTGGAGTGTAACGGGGGGCGTCTACGAGCAGTACTTC.

DNA for the CDR3: TGTGCCAGTAGCGAACCGGGGTTGGGTAGCTACACCTTC. This encodes CASSEPGLGSYTF. The chain links TRBV19 to TRBJ1-2, with D unclear. V lost 6 bases to trimming and J lost 9 bases, with 17 bases between them. CDR3 length: 13 amino acids. From germline, CDR1 is LNHDA and CDR2 SQIVND (reference sequence).

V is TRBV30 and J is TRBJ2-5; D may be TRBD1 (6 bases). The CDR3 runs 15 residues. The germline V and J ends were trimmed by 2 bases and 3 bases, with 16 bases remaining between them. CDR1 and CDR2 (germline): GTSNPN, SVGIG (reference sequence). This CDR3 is CAWSRGQSTEETQYF. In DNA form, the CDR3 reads TGTGCCTGGAGTAGGGGACAATCAACGGAAGAGACCCAGTACTTC. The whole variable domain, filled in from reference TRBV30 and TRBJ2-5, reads SQTIHQWPATLVQPVGSPLSLECTVEGTSNPNLYWYRQAAGRGLQLLFYSVGIGQISSEVPQNLSASRPQDRQFILSSKKLLLSDSGFYLCAWSRGQSTEETQYFGPGTRLLVL.

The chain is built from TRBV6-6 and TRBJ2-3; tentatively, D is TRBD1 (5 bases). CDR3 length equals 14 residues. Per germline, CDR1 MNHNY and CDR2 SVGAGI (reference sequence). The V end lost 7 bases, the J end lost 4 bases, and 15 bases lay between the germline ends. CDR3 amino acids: CASTQGVRPDTQYF. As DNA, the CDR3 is TGTGCCAGCACCCAAGGGGTCCGCCCAGATACGCAGTATTTT.

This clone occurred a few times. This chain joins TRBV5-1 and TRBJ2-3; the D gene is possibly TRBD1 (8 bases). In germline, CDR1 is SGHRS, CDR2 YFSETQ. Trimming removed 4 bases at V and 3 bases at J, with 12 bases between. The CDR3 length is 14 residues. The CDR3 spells CASSLQGGTDTQYF. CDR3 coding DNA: TGCGCCAGCAGCCTACAGGGGGGGACAGATACGCAGTATTTT. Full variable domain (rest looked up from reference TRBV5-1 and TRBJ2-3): KAGVTQTPRYLIKTRGQQVTLSCSPISGHRSVSWYQQTPGQGLQFLFEYFSETQRNKGNFPGRFSGRQFSNSRSEMNVSTLELGDSALYLCASSLQGGTDTQYFGPGTRLTVL.

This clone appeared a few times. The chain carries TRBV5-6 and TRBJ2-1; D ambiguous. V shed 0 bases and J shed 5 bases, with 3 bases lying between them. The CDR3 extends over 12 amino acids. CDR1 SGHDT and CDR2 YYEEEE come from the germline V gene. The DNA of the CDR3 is TGTGCCAGCAGCTTGGTAGACAATGAGCAGTTCTTC. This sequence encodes CASSLVDNEQFF.

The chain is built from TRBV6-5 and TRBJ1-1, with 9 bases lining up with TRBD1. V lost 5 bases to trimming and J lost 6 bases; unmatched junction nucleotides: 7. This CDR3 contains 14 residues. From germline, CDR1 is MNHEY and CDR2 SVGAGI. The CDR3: CASSEPGQGPEAFF. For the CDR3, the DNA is TGTGCCAGCAGTGAGCCGGGACAGGGACCTGAAGCTTTCTTT.

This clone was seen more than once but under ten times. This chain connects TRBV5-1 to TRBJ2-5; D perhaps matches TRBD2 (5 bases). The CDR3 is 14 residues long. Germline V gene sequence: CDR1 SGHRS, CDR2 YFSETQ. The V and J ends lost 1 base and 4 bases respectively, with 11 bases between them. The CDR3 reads CASSLLEGAETQYF. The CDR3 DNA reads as TGCGCCAGCAGCTTGCTCGAGGGAGCAGAGACCCAGTACTTC.

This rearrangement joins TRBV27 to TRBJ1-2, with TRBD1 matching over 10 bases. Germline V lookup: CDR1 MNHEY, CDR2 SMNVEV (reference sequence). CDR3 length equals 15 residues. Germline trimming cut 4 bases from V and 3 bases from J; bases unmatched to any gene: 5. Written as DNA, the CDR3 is TGTGCCAGCAGTTCGGGACAGGGGAGGGACTATGGCTACACCTTC. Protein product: CASSSGQGRDYGYTF.

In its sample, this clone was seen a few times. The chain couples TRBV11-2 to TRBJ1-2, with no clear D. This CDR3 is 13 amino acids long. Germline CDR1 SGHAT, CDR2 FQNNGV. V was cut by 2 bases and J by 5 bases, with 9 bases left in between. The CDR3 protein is CASSLSGEYGYTF. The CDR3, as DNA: TGTGCCAGCAGCTTATCCGGGGAATATGGCTACACCTTC.